This T cell receptor (beta chain) was recorded in a study of T cells after yellow fever vaccination. 5'RACE template switching generated TCR cDNA, adding a universal primer site and UMIs. One entry per CDR3 protein results from TCRdb running MiXCR on the 5' RACE reads. Seen here are some 560,000 distinct CDR3 sequences, less than 20% observed once, and the top ten hold approximately 15%. This clonotype was counted a few times. No antigen is known for it. Study-level results: The appearance of a small share of clonotypes in both CD4 and CD8 compartments was observed. Abundant bulk-population clonotypes could contaminate the FACS-sorted repertoires.

The CDR3 sequence is 13 residues long. The V and J ends lost 11 bases and 2 bases, in that order; junction bases with no gene match: 7. Germline values: CDR1 MNHEY, CDR2 SVGEGT. The chain employs TRBV6-2 or TRBV6-3 and TRBJ2-3; 7 bases are shared with TRBD2. Sample: PBMCs, taken 15 days after the yellow fever booster vaccination. This clonotype originated in a man between 25 and 39 years old who received the YFV17D yellow fever vaccine. The CDR3 coding sequence is TGTGCCGCCGGGGCGGGAGACACAGATACGCAGTATTTT. Its translation: CAAGAGDTDTQYF.